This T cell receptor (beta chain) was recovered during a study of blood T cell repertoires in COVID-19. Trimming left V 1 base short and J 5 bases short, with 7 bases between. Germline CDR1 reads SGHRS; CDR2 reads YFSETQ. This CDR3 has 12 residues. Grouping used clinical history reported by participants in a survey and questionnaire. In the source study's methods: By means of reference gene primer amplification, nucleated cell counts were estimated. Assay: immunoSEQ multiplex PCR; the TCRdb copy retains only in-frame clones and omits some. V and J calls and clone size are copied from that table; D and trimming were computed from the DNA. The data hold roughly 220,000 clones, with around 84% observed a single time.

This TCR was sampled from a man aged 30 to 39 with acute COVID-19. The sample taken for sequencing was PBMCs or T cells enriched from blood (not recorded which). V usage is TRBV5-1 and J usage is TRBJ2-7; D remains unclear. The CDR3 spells CASSLSLHEQYF. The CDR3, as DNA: TGCGCCAGCAGCTTGTCTCTACACGAGCAGTACTTC. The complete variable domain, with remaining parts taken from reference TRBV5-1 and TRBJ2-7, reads KAGVTQTPRYLIKTRGQQVTLSCSPISGHRSVSWYQQTPGQGLQFLFEYFSETQRNKGNFPGRFSGRQFSNSRSEMNVSTLELGDSALYLCASSLSLHEQYFGPGTRLTVT.